The next 29 T cell receptor beta chains were all read from a single sample in a study of neurological immune-mediated disorders. TCRdb called the 5' RACE reads again in MiXCR, with one record for every CDR3 protein. Among roughly 100,000 distinct CDR3 sequences, more than 10% were seen once, and the ten largest hold 3.1%. Time point indicated: longitudinal time-point 3. The sequencing sample was made of PBMCs. These receptors came from a female donor with HTLV-1-associated myelopathy (HAM/TSP).

At least ten counts were recorded for this clonotype. The chain is built from TRBV3-1 and TRBJ1-2, with D unclear. This CDR3 comprises 12 residues. The germline V gene encodes CDR1 LGHDT and CDR2 YNNKEL (reference sequence). The germline V and J ends were trimmed by 1 base and 7 bases, with 7 bases remaining between them. CDR3 amino acids: CASSQAGVGYTF. CDR3 DNA sequence: TGTGCCAGCAGCCAAGCCGGGGTTGGCTACACCTTC.

This clonotype was seen a few times. This chain links TRBV6-5 with TRBJ2-7; TRBD2 aligns across 8 bases. With V trimmed by 0 bases and J by 2 bases, 9 bases remained unmatched. The CDR3 is 17 residues long. Germline V CDR1 and CDR2: MNHEY, SVGAGI. The CDR3 loop is CASSYSALAAKPYEQYF. Here the CDR3 DNA reads TGTGCCAGCAGTTACTCCGCACTAGCGGCAAAGCCCTACGAGCAGTACTTC.

In this sample, this clonotype turned up a few times. This CDR3 reads CSARRGQGTDTQYF. The CDR3, as DNA: TGCAGTGCTAGAAGGGGGCAGGGCACAGATACGCAGTATTTT. V gene TRBV20-1 combines with J gene TRBJ2-3; 7 nucleotides match TRBD1. CDR1 and CDR2 from the germline V gene are DFQATT and SNEGSKA (reference sequence). CDR3 length: 14 amino acids. Trimming removed 2 bases from V and 1 base from J; junction bases left unmatched: 3.

The table lists this clonotype with many counts. This chain connects TRBV20-1 to TRBJ1-5, with D hard to call. This CDR3 has 12 residues. In germline, CDR1 is DFQATT, CDR2 SNEGSKA (reference sequence). Trimming left V 3 bases short and J 7 bases short, with 10 bases between. The CDR3 sequence is CSASRPGQPQHF. DNA of the CDR3: TGCAGTGCTAGTCGCCCGGGGCAGCCCCAGCATTTT.

The table lists this clonotype with many counts. The CDR3 protein is CASSLSTSGVPLYEQYF. CDR3 in DNA: TGCGCCAGCAGCCTCTCGACTAGCGGGGTGCCTCTCTACGAGCAGTACTTC. V usage is TRBV4-1 and J usage is TRBJ2-7; TRBD2 agrees at 11 bases. This CDR3 has 17 residues. Germline V gene data show CDR1 as MGHRA and CDR2 as YSYEKL. The J segment lost 3 bases and the V segment lost 4 bases, leaving 11 bases of the junction unmatched.

This clonotype was counted at least ten times. The V and J genes are TRBV4-1 and TRBJ1-6; 8 bases are shared with TRBD1. The germline V gene has CDR1 MGHRA and CDR2 YSYEKL. V trimming: 1 base; J trimming: 7 bases; junction bases outside the gene matches: 3. The CDR3 contains 15 residues. The CDR3 DNA reads TGCGCCAGCAGCCAAGGGGGGACAGGAAATTCACCCCTCCACTTT. Its protein product is CASSQGGTGNSPLHF.

This clonotype was recorded many times. V and J are TRBV20-1 and TRBJ2-7, with 7 bases matching TRBD2. V was clipped by 5 bases and J by 4 bases; unmatched bases: 8. Germline lookup yields CDR1 DFQATT and CDR2 SNEGSKA (reference sequence). This CDR3 is built from 13 residues. CDR3 nucleotides: TGCAGTGCTCTGACCCCCGGGAGGTACGAGCAGTACTTC. This translates into CSALTPGRYEQYF.

This clonotype was observed many times. The chain recombines TRBV5-1 with TRBJ2-1; perhaps TRBD2 as D (5 bases). V was shortened by 0 bases and J by 5 bases, with 15 bases between the two germline ends. This CDR3 region has 16 residues. Germline-derived CDR1 and CDR2 are SGHRS and YFSETQ. CDR3 protein: CASSLVNGVGDNEQFF. DNA of the CDR3: TGCGCCAGCAGCTTGGTTAACGGGGTAGGAGACAATGAGCAGTTCTTC.

This clonotype occurred a few times. A much larger clone is a single base away; this may be a read error. The V and J genes are TRBV6-2 or TRBV6-3 and TRBJ2-4, with D perhaps matching TRBD1 (6 bases). CDR3 size: 15 residues. The germline V gene has CDR1 MNHEY and CDR2 SVGEGT. CDR3 sequence reads: CASSYSDGGKNIRYF. DNA for the CDR3: TGTGCCAGCAGTTATTCGGATGGGGGCAAAAACATTCGGTACTTC.

This clonotype came up many times. This chain connects TRBV28 to TRBJ2-7, with D uncertain. The CDR3 totals 12 residues. V lost 5 bases to trimming and J lost 5 bases, with 10 bases between them. Germline CDR1 is MDHEN and CDR2 is SYDVKM. CDR3 protein: CASSHRGHEQYF. Written as DNA, the CDR3 is TGTGCCAGCAGTCACCGCGGACACGAGCAGTACTTC.

This clonotype was seen a few times. The rearrangement uses TRBV5-6 and TRBJ2-5; D unclear. The CDR3 sequence is 16 residues long. Germline CDR1 is SGHDT and CDR2 is YYEEEE. V was trimmed by 3 bases and J by 4 bases, leaving 19 bases between them. The CDR3, as DNA: TGTGCCAGCAGCTGGGGTCGGGCAGGCTCCCCAGAGACCCAGTACTTC. It translates to CASSWGRAGSPETQYF.

This chain joins TRBV6-1 and TRBJ2-7, with 8 positions matching TRBD2. CDR3 length: 15 amino acids. The germline V gene has CDR1 MNHNS and CDR2 SASEGT. Trimming at V came to 10 bases and at J to 2 bases, leaving 13 bases not matched to a gene. The CDR3 reads CATIRGGTATYEQYF. Here the CDR3 DNA reads TGTGCCACTATCCGGGGGGGGACGGCGACCTACGAGCAGTACTTC.

This clonotype has a count of ten or more. J is TRBJ2-3 and V is TRBV10-3; possibly TRBD2 for D (6 bases). The V gene lost 8 bases and the J gene lost 2 bases, with 14 bases spanning the gap. Germline CDR1 and CDR2: ENHRY and SYGVKD. This CDR3 comprises 14 residues. The CDR3 region is CAISGSGYTDTQYF. Here the CDR3 DNA reads TGTGCCATCTCGGGCAGCGGGTACACAGATACGCAGTATTTT.

The V and J genes are TRBV20-1 and TRBJ2-1; a weak D match, TRBD2 (6 bases). In germline, CDR1 is DFQATT, CDR2 SNEGSKA (reference sequence). Deletions cut 5 bases from V and 0 bases from J, with 11 bases between. The CDR3 consists of 14 residues. In DNA form, the CDR3 reads TGCAGTGCTCGGCGGGGATCCTCCTACAATGAGCAGTTCTTC. This sequence encodes CSARRGSSYNEQFF.

This clonotype has at least ten counts. J is TRBJ2-2 and V is TRBV5-1; TRBD1 matches 9 bases. J gave up 3 bases and V 3 bases, and 3 bases lay outside the gene matches. The CDR3 totals 15 residues. Germline V gives CDR1 SGHRS, CDR2 YFSETQ. The CDR3 nucleotides are TGCGCCAGCAGCTCGACAGGGGGTTACACCGGGGAGCTGTTTTTT. This gives the protein CASSSTGGYTGELFF.

This clonotype was recorded many times. The rearrangement links TRBV7-8 to TRBJ2-7, with TRBD1 identical over 7 bases. The CDR3 loop spans 15 amino acids. V lost 1 base, J lost 2 bases, and 5 bases stayed unmatched. The germline gives CDR1 SGHVS, CDR2 FQNEAQ. The DNA of the CDR3 is TGTGCCAGCAGCTTAGTCCCCGGGACAGCCTACGAGCAGTACTTC. It is translated as CASSLVPGTAYEQYF.

The rearrangement joins TRBV28 to TRBJ2-6; D is ambiguous. Germline assignment: CDR1 MDHEN and CDR2 SYDVKM. The CDR3 length is 15 residues. V lost 5 bases to trimming and J lost 1 base, with 9 bases between them. CDR3 region: CASSPVWSGANVLTF. As DNA, the CDR3 is TGTGCCAGCAGTCCCGTCTGGTCTGGGGCCAACGTCCTGACTTTC.

In this sample, this clonotype turned up many times. This chain connects TRBV3-1 to TRBJ2-7, with 10 bases identical to TRBD2. CDR1 and CDR2 (germline): LGHDT, YNNKEL (reference sequence). J lost 6 bases, V lost 1 base, and 9 bases had no gene match. The CDR3 sequence is 16 residues long. CDR3 bases: TGTGCCAGCAGCCAAGGGGGACCTAGCGGGGGAAGCGAGCAGTACTTC. Amino acid sequence: CASSQGGPSGGSEQYF.

This clonotype was counted at least ten times. This sequence joins TRBV5-6 and TRBJ1-5; 7 positions match TRBD1. Germline CDR1 SGHDT, CDR2 YYEEEE. Trimming at V came to 4 bases and at J to 0 bases, leaving 10 bases not matched to a gene. CDR3 size: 17 residues. This CDR3 is CASSSPDRSYSNQPQHF. CDR3 in DNA: TGTGCCAGCAGCAGCCCGGACAGGTCTTATAGCAATCAGCCCCAGCATTTT.

Only a few counts were recorded for this clonotype. J is TRBJ2-1 and V is TRBV9; TRBD2 matches 7 bases. J lost 8 bases, V lost 2 bases, and 10 bases had no gene match. The germline gives CDR1 SGDLS, CDR2 YYNGEE. The length of the CDR3 is 15 residues. The CDR3: CASSVGGWASHEQFF. CDR3 nucleotides: TGTGCCAGCAGCGTGGGAGGGTGGGCGAGTCATGAGCAGTTCTTC.

The chain links TRBV6-5 to TRBJ2-5; TRBD2 aligns across 7 bases. The V and J ends lost 6 bases and 5 bases, in that order; junction bases with no gene match: 9. This CDR3 has 14 amino acids. CDR1 is MNHEY, CDR2 SVGAGI, per germline. The CDR3 DNA reads TGTGCCAGCAGCAGAAGCGGGGTTGGCGAGACCCAGTACTTC. Translation gives CASSRSGVGETQYF.

A word on this clonotype: This could be a read error, since a much larger clone is one nucleotide away. The genes are TRBV5-1 and TRBJ1-1; 9 nucleotides agree with TRBD1. The germline V gene encodes CDR1 SGHRS and CDR2 YFSETQ. The CDR3 totals 14 residues. The CDR3 here is CVSSSQGANTEAFF. The CDR3 region has the DNA TGCGTCAGCAGCTCACAGGGGGCGAACACTGAAGCTTTCTTT.

This clonotype was seen ten or more times. V and J are TRBV2 and TRBJ1-2; D is perhaps TRBD1 (5 bases). The CDR3 is made up of 15 amino acids. V shed 11 bases and J shed 4 bases, with 23 bases lying between them. CDR1 is SNHLY and CDR2 is FYNNEI in the germline V gene. The DNA for the CDR3 is TGTGCCTCTCGGGCGGGGACTGGCCTCGCCTATGGCTACACCTTC. This translates into CASRAGTGLAYGYTF.

Ten or more counts support this clonotype. The V call is TRBV20-1, the J call TRBJ2-2; D unresolved. Germline values: CDR1 DFQATT, CDR2 SNEGSKA (reference sequence). This CDR3 spans 12 amino acids. Trimming stripped 1 base from V and 0 bases from J, with 0 bases between. As DNA, the CDR3 is TGCAGTGCTAGAGCGAACACCGGGGAGCTGTTTTTT. Amino acid sequence: CSARANTGELFF.

V usage is TRBV9 and J usage is TRBJ2-2, with 9 bases that match TRBD1. CDR3 length: 15 amino acids. Germline CDR1 and CDR2: SGDLS and YYNGEE. The junction had 5 bases not matched to a gene; V was cut back by 4 bases and J by 4 bases. CDR3 sequence reads: CASSTRQGGTGELFF. The CDR3 DNA is TGTGCCAGCAGCACCCGACAGGGGGGCACCGGGGAGCTGTTTTTT.

This clonotype was observed many times. This chain links TRBV7-2 with TRBJ2-2; D is perhaps TRBD2 (5 bases). The CDR3 has 14 residues. The ends were cut back, 4 bases at V and 6 bases at J, with 12 bases in the middle. CDR1 SGHTA and CDR2 FQGNSA come from the germline V gene. This CDR3 is CASSSPGRAGELFF. CDR3 DNA sequence: TGTGCCAGCAGCTCGCCGGGAAGGGCCGGGGAGCTGTTTTTT.

There are many counts of this clonotype. V and J are TRBV7-9 and TRBJ2-3; the match to TRBD2 covers 7 bases. Germline V gives CDR1 SEHNR, CDR2 FQNEAQ (reference sequence). The CDR3 has 15 residues. With V trimmed by 0 bases and J by 3 bases, 3 bases remained unmatched. In DNA form, the CDR3 reads TGTGCCAGCAGCTTAGCACCTAGCGGAACAGATACGCAGTATTTT. This codes for CASSLAPSGTDTQYF.

In this sample, this clonotype turned up a few times. This chain links TRBV9 with TRBJ2-2, with TRBD1 identical over 8 bases. With 1 base clipped from V and 1 base from J, the junction kept 18 bases outside the gene matches. Germline V gene sequence: CDR1 SGDLS, CDR2 YYNGEE. The CDR3 has 21 amino acids. Here the CDR3 reads CASSVPDRGELGTMNTGELFF. Written as DNA, the CDR3 is TGTGCCAGCAGCGTACCCGACAGGGGAGAGCTCGGAACAATGAACACCGGGGAGCTGTTTTTT. Full variable domain (outside the CDR3, taken from reference TRBV9 and TRBJ2-2): DSGVTQTPKHLITATGQRVTLRCSPRSGDLSVYWYQQSLDQGLQFLIQYYNGEERAKGNILERFSAQQFPDLHSELNLSSLELGDSALYFCASSVPDRGELGTMNTGELFFGEGSRLTVL.

In this sample, this clonotype turned up many times. This chain links TRBV5-1 with TRBJ2-1; 8 nucleotides match TRBD1. Germline lookup yields CDR1 SGHRS and CDR2 YFSETQ. The V and J ends lost 1 base and 5 bases, in that order; junction bases with no gene match: 8. The CDR3 has 16 amino acids. The CDR3 nucleotides read TGCGCCAGCAGCTTGACGACAGGGGCCTGGGACAATGAGCAGTTCTTC. Its translation: CASSLTTGAWDNEQFF. Looking up the rest from reference TRBV5-1 and TRBJ2-1 gives the full variable domain: KAGVTQTPRYLIKTRGQQVTLSCSPISGHRSVSWYQQTPGQGLQFLFEYFSETQRNKGNFPGRFSGRQFSNSRSEMNVSTLELGDSALYLCASSLTTGAWDNEQFFGPGTRLTVL.